This T cell receptor beta chain was recovered during a study of T cells in Graves' hyperthyroidism and ophthalmopathy. Study observations and caveats: Blood also held most thyroid clonotypes expanded beyond 0.001. Ophthalmopathy was distinguished from stable hyperthyroidism by 13 V-J signatures.

Orbital computed tomography, thyroid ultrasound, serum thyroxine and TRAb, and clinical symptoms together informed the diagnoses. The source of the PBMCs was about 10 ml of fresh peripheral blood. TCR beta CDR3 regions were amplified from RNA transcripts. Using the HTBI primer set, a first-round RT-PCR was run on the TCR CDR3. TCRdb itself ran the multiplex PCR reads through MiXCR, one entry per CDR3 protein. The sample consists of a few hundred thousand distinct CDR3 sequences, about a sixth of them appearing once. The J segment lost 0 bases and the V segment lost 6 bases, leaving 8 bases of the junction unmatched. The CDR3 is made up of 14 amino acids. Germline V lookup: CDR1 DFQATT, CDR2 SNEGSKA (reference sequence). The table lists this clonotype with a few counts. The antigen is not known.

The TCR originated in a man aged 35 to 55 with Graves' hyperthyroidism. What was sequenced was blood. The chain joins TRBV20-1 to TRBJ2-7, with TRBD1 identical over 7 bases. DNA for the CDR3: TGCAGTGCGCCCAGAGGGGGCAGCTCCTACGAGCAGTACTTC. Its protein product is CSAPRGGSSYEQYF.